These 19 T cell receptor beta chains share one sample of origin, sequenced in a study of graft-versus-host responses after intestinal transplantation. Generated by immunoSEQ multiplex PCR, the TCRdb table keeps only in-frame clones and is missing some. The top ten clones hold about 6.3% of a sample with some 90,000 clones, about 89% of them seen once. Antigen specificity for these receptors is unknown. The sequencing used unstimulated CD8+ T cells sorted from spleen or lymph node cells, collected before intestinal transplant. The receptors here all came from a human donor who received an intestinal transplant.

The table lists this clone with a count of one. This chain joins TRBV11-2 and TRBJ2-4; possible D gene TRBD1, 5 bases. The CDR3 totals 16 residues. V was cut by 6 bases and J by 7 bases, with 22 bases left in between. CDR1 and CDR2 (germline): SGHAT, FQNNGV. CDR3 coding DNA: TGTGCCAGCAGTTGGGGCCAAATGTGGCCAGGGAACATTCAGTACTTC. Translation gives CASSWGQMWPGNIQYF.

The rearrangement uses TRBV5-1 and TRBJ1-6; 10 bases are shared with TRBD1. The CDR3 has 16 amino acids. CDR1 is SGHRS, CDR2 YFSETQ, per germline. V shed 4 bases, J shed 5 bases, and the junction held 6 bases outside the gene matches. The CDR3 is CASSGGQGWDNSPLHF. The CDR3 DNA reads as TGCGCCAGCAGCGGGGGACAGGGGTGGGATAATTCACCCCTCCACTTT.

This chain links TRBV7-9 with TRBJ2-1, with D perhaps TRBD2 (6 bases). The length of the CDR3 is 17 residues. Germline CDR1 and CDR2: SEHNR and FQNEAQ (reference sequence). V was shortened by 5 bases and J by 5 bases, with 22 bases between the two germline ends. This CDR3 reads CASSPNPLGGLHNEQFF. The DNA for the CDR3 is TGTGCCAGCAGCCCCAACCCTTTGGGGGGTCTGCACAATGAGCAGTTCTTC.

The chain combines TRBV13 with TRBJ2-3, with a possible D match to TRBD2 (5 bases). The CDR3 is 15 amino acids. The germline CDR1 and CDR2 sequences are PRHDT and FYEKMQ (reference sequence). Trimming took off 1 base at V and 1 base at J, with 9 bases between the two ends. The DNA of the CDR3 is TGTGCCAGCAGCTTAGTAGAGGGAGGCACAGATACGCAGTATTTT. Its translation: CASSLVEGGTDTQYF.

CDR3 in DNA: TGCGCCAGCAGCCAAGTGGGTGGCCTAAACTACGAGCAGTACTTC. It codes for CASSQVGGLNYEQYF. The chain is built from TRBV4-1 and TRBJ2-7; no reliable D call. V was clipped by 1 base and J by 3 bases, with 13 bases between them. Germline V gene lookup returns CDR1 MGHRA and CDR2 YSYEKL. The CDR3 sequence is 15 residues long.

As for this clone: The sample carries other DNA sequences with the same CDR3. The chain is built from TRBV9 and TRBJ1-1, with 8 bases fitting TRBD1. The CDR3 runs 13 residues. Trimming at V came to 3 bases and at J to 4 bases, leaving 2 bases not matched to a gene. Germline assignment: CDR1 SGDLS and CDR2 YYNGEE. DNA for the CDR3: TGTGCCAGCAGCGCCGGACAGGGCACTGAAGCTTTCTTT. Translated: CASSAGQGTEAFF.

CDR3 residues: CASSPDMYEQYF. For the CDR3, the DNA is TGTGCCAGCAGTCCGGACATGTACGAGCAGTACTTC. The rearrangement uses TRBV27 and TRBJ2-7; D perhaps matches TRBD1 (5 bases). Germline-derived CDR1 and CDR2 are MNHEY and SMNVEV (reference sequence). The V end lost 5 bases, the J end lost 4 bases, and 9 bases lay between the germline ends. The CDR3 has 12 residues.

The chain recombines TRBV10-1 with TRBJ1-1, with D maybe TRBD1 (6 bases). This CDR3 is built from 14 residues. The germline V gene has CDR1 WNHNN and CDR2 SYGVQD (reference sequence). Trimming took 3 bases from V and 3 from J, leaving 11 bases between them. CDR3 loop: CASSDHREDTEAFF. The CDR3 DNA is TGCGCCAGCAGTGATCACAGGGAGGACACTGAAGCTTTCTTT.

The count of this clone is one. V usage is TRBV13 and J usage is TRBJ2-1; 7 positions match TRBD2. The CDR3 is 14 residues long. The trim removed 2 bases at V and 10 bases at J, leaving 8 bases unmatched. Germline CDR1 and CDR2: PRHDT and FYEKMQ (reference sequence). The CDR3 here is CASSLWGGSVEQFF. CDR3 bases: TGTGCCAGCAGCTTATGGGGAGGGTCGGTCGAGCAGTTCTTC.

V gene TRBV5-1 combines with J gene TRBJ2-3; D may correspond to TRBD1 or TRBD2 (8 bases each). From germline, CDR1 is SGHRS and CDR2 YFSETQ. The V and J ends lost 2 bases and 0 bases respectively, with 34 bases between them. This CDR3 is built from 23 residues. This chain's CDR3 is CASSFKLDRALRWREASTDTQYF. DNA for the CDR3: TGCGCCAGCAGCTTCAAATTGGACAGGGCTTTGCGTTGGCGGGAGGCTAGCACAGATACGCAGTATTTT.

J is TRBJ1-2 and V is TRBV7-9; maybe TRBD1 (5 bases). This CDR3 comprises 16 residues. Trimming took off 4 bases at V and 2 bases at J, with 17 bases between the two ends. CDR1 SEHNR and CDR2 FQNEAQ come from the germline V gene (reference sequence). The CDR3 loop is CASSSPRGGGNYGYTF. The CDR3 bases are TGTGCCAGCAGCTCCCCCCGGGGGGGTGGGAACTATGGCTACACCTTC.

The gene calls are TRBV28 and TRBJ2-7; 12 nucleotides align to TRBD1. Germline assignment: CDR1 MDHEN and CDR2 SYDVKM. The length of the CDR3 is 16 residues. J was trimmed by 7 bases and V by 1 base; bases with no gene match: 8. Written as DNA, the CDR3 is TGTGCCAGCAGTTTATTTTCGGGACAGGGGGCCTTTGAGCAGTACTTC. This sequence encodes CASSLFSGQGAFEQYF.

The CDR3 nucleotides read TGTGCCAGCAGCTTGGGCCAGGGGGACTCACCCCTCCACTTT. Translating it yields CASSLGQGDSPLHF. The chain carries TRBV5-6 and TRBJ1-6, with 7 bases matching TRBD1. Germline CDR1 and CDR2: SGHDT and YYEEEE. With 0 bases clipped from V and 10 bases from J, the junction kept 4 bases outside the gene matches. This CDR3 has 14 residues.

The V call is TRBV15, the J call TRBJ1-5, with D uncertain. The V end lost 0 bases, the J end lost 2 bases, and 5 bases lay between the germline ends. The germline V gene encodes CDR1 LNHNV and CDR2 YYDKDF (reference sequence). The CDR3 is 14 residues long. As DNA, the CDR3 is TGTGCCACCAGCAGAGATCATGGCAATCAGCCCCAGCATTTT. Translation gives CATSRDHGNQPQHF. Variable domain in full (rest from reference TRBV15 and TRBJ1-5): DAMVIQNPRYQVTQFGKPVTLSCSQTLNHNVMYWYQQKSSQAPKLLFHYYDKDFNNEADTPDNFQSRRPNTSFCFLDIRSPGLGDTAMYLCATSRDHGNQPQHFGDGTRLSIL.

The J gene is TRBJ1-1, the V gene TRBV29-1; D is ambiguous. Germline V gives CDR1 SQVTM, CDR2 ANQGSEA. V was pared by 0 bases and J by 1 base, with 0 bases between. This CDR3 contains 11 residues. The CDR3 is CSVEENTEAFF. CDR3 DNA sequence: TGCAGCGTTGAAGAGAACACTGAAGCTTTCTTT.

The chain employs TRBV5-6 and TRBJ2-3; unclear D gene. Germline V gene lookup returns CDR1 SGHDT and CDR2 YYEEEE. This CDR3 contains 13 residues. Trimming took off 0 bases at V and 0 bases at J, with 2 bases between the two ends. The CDR3 region has the DNA TGTGCCAGCAGCTTGGACAGCACAGATACGCAGTATTTT. Translation: CASSLDSTDTQYF.

V is TRBV7-2 and J is TRBJ2-1; D ambiguous. The germline gives CDR1 SGHTA, CDR2 FQGNSA. This CDR3 comprises 13 residues. Trimming pared 1 base from V and 3 bases from J, leaving 4 bases between. Written as DNA, the CDR3 is TGTGCCAGCAGCTTAGAGATCTACAATGAGCAGTTCTTC. The encoded protein is CASSLEIYNEQFF. The entire variable domain, with the rest obtained from reference TRBV7-2 and TRBJ2-1, is as follows: GAGVSQSPSNKVTEKGKDVELRCDPISGHTALYWYRQSLGQGLEFLIYFQGNSAPDKSGLPSDRFSAERTGGSVSTLTIQRTQQEDSAVYLCASSLEIYNEQFFGPGTRLTVL.

V and J are TRBV13 and TRBJ2-7; D remains unclear. The CDR3 runs 14 residues. V was cut by 4 bases and J by 6 bases, with 16 bases left in between. Germline-derived CDR1 and CDR2 are PRHDT and FYEKMQ (reference sequence). Written as DNA, the CDR3 is TGTGCCAGCAGCTCCGGACGGACCGTGGGCGAGCAGTACTTC. This sequence encodes CASSSGRTVGEQYF.

The chain couples TRBV14 to TRBJ2-7, with D possibly matching TRBD2 (6 bases). CDR3 size: 15 residues. Trimming removed 0 bases from V and 0 bases from J, with 9 bases in between. Per germline, CDR1 SGHDN and CDR2 FVKESK. The CDR3 reads CASSQDSGDSYEQYF. The CDR3 DNA follows: TGTGCCAGCAGCCAAGACTCGGGAGACTCCTACGAGCAGTACTTC.